Below, 11 T cell receptor delta chains from the same sample are listed, as sequenced in a study of Vδ1+ human thymocytes (dated 2018 in TCRdb). Paper-wide results and their limitations: The thymic TRG and TRD repertoires appeared highly polyclonal, with Gaussian CDR3 length distributions, in contrast to the oligoclonal repertoires of peripheral blood.

Sequencer: Illumina MiSeq. RNA extraction was carried out with the RNeasy mini kit, and reverse transcription was then done using Superscript III. Multiplex PCR was used to generate CDR3 amplicons, with pooled V-gene forward primers and a constant-region reverse primer carrying Illumina adaptor overhangs. Public reads were reanalyzed in TCRdb with CATT, and rows carrying the same DNA were merged afterwards. The sample profile shows some 54,000 delta-chain clones; roughly 15% of them were found once. The ten largest clones take up under 0.6% of the sample. Which antigens these TCRs recognize remains unknown. The sample consisted of Vdelta1+ gamma-delta thymocytes from the thymus. The cell subset or site label here, explained by the study, means: FACS-sorted CD3+ TCRalphabeta- TCRVdelta1+ TCRVdelta2- thymocytes. These receptors were obtained from a boy under two years old who had congenital heart surgery.

With respect to this clone: Additional DNA sequences in this sample encode the identical CDR3. The chain combines TRDV2 with TRDJ1; 7 nucleotides match TRDD3. The junction had 14 bases not matched to a gene; V was cut back by 1 base and J by 4 bases. Looked up from germline, CDR1 is GEAIGNYY and CDR2 is EKD. The CDR3 runs 17 residues. The DNA for the CDR3 is TGTGCCTGTGACACGGGGGCGGGTACTGGGGTAATCGATAAACTCATCTTT. The encoded protein is CACDTGAGTGVIDKLIF.

About this clone itself: One junction end does not reproduce the germline sequence, and a read error may be involved. The chain joins TRDV1 to TRDJ1, with a possible D match to TRDD2 (7 bases). The CDR3 length is 16 residues. Germline CDR1 and CDR2: TSWWSYY and QGS. CDR3 protein: CALGDAIEFLRRDRFF. The CDR3 DNA sequence: TGTGCTCTTGGGGACGCCATCGAATTCCTACGAAGGGATAGGTTCTTT.

This chain joins TRDV1 and TRDJ1, with D hard to call. V gave up 5 bases and J gave up 0 bases, with 25 bases separating them. The CDR3 runs 19 residues. Germline V gene data show CDR1 as TSWWSYY and CDR2 as QGS. The chain's CDR3 is CALGRSASSGPNDTDKLIF. DNA for the CDR3: TGTGCTCTTGGGAGGAGTGCTTCGAGCGGCCCTAACGACACCGATAAACTCATCTTT.

In its sample, this clone was seen a few times. The chain recombines TRDV1 with TRDJ2; D is perhaps TRDD2 (6 bases). This CDR3 spans 22 amino acids. Deletions cut 3 bases from V and 5 bases from J, with 34 bases between. The germline gives CDR1 TSWWSYY, CDR2 QGS. The CDR3: CALGDLTLPPFTEGIRTAQLFF. CDR3 DNA sequence: TGTGCTCTTGGGGATCTTACCCTTCCCCCGTTTACTGAGGGAATTCGTACAGCACAACTCTTCTTT.

This clone has a handful of counts. J is TRDJ1 and V is TRDV1, with TRDD3 identical over 9 bases. Unmatched junction bases numbered 15, after V lost 0 bases and J lost 7 bases. Germline values: CDR1 TSWWSYY, CDR2 QGS. The CDR3 is 18 amino acids. This chain's CDR3 is CALGELSLLRTGGPKLIF. For the CDR3, the DNA is TGTGCTCTTGGGGAACTCTCCCTACTACGTACTGGGGGACCTAAACTCATCTTT.

This clone was seen more than once but under ten times. This rearrangement joins TRDV1 to TRDJ1; TRDD3 matches 11 bases. The germline V gene has CDR1 TSWWSYY and CDR2 QGS. This CDR3 region has 22 residues. V dropped 0 bases and J dropped 2; count of bases not matched to a gene: 20. The CDR3 DNA follows: TGTGCTCTTGGGGAACTAGGTCCTCCACTGGGGGATAGTAAGTTTCGGACCGATAAACTCATCTTT. Translation: CALGELGPPLGDSKFRTDKLIF.

V gene TRDV1 combines with J gene TRDJ1; the match to TRDD3 covers 8 bases. V lost 6 bases and J lost 0; bases outside the gene matches: 6. This CDR3 has 15 residues. Germline CDR1 TSWWSYY, CDR2 QGS. The CDR3 DNA follows: TGTGCTCTTGGAGGAGTACTGGGGGACACCGATAAACTCATCTTT. Protein product: CALGGVLGDTDKLIF.

The chain links TRDV1 to TRDJ1; unclear D gene. Germline loops: CDR1 TSWWSYY, CDR2 QGS. V shed 0 bases and J shed 1 base, with 18 bases lying between them. This CDR3 spans 18 amino acids. The CDR3 loop is CALGELEAFQSRTDKLIF. The CDR3 DNA reads TGTGCTCTTGGGGAACTAGAAGCCTTTCAGAGTCGCACCGATAAACTCATCTTT.

The chain uses TRDV1 and TRDJ1; TRDD3 matches 7 bases. The CDR3 sequence is 17 residues long. Germline CDR1 reads TSWWSYY; CDR2 reads QGS. Germline trimming cut 2 bases from V and 1 base from J; bases unmatched to any gene: 10. CDR3 region: CALGEFGPGIFTDKLIF. As DNA, the CDR3 is TGTGCTCTTGGGGAATTTGGTCCGGGGATATTCACCGATAAACTCATCTTT.

J is TRDJ1 and V is TRDV1, with a weak D call TRDD3 (6 bases). Trimming pared 0 bases from V and 7 bases from J, leaving 12 bases between. The germline V gene has CDR1 TSWWSYY and CDR2 QGS. This CDR3 has 14 amino acids. This CDR3 reads CALGELRLGFKLIF. CDR3 in DNA: TGTGCTCTTGGGGAACTACGGCTGGGGTTTAAACTCATCTTT.

This chain uses TRDV1 with TRDJ1; 9 bases map to TRDD3. The V and J ends lost 0 bases and 0 bases, in that order; junction bases with no gene match: 20. This CDR3 contains 22 residues. Germline lookup yields CDR1 TSWWSYY and CDR2 QGS. CDR3 coding DNA: TGTGCTCTTGGGGAACTAGTATCGCCTACCTCTACTGGGGGAAGGTACACCGATAAACTCATCTTT. Its protein product is CALGELVSPTSTGGRYTDKLIF.